This note documents a single TCR beta chain sequence. Researchers took RNA transcripts and amplified the TCR beta CDR3 regions from them. RT-PCR in the first round (using the HTBI primer set) targeted the TCR CDR3. One entry per CDR3 protein results from TCRdb running MiXCR on the multiplex PCR reads. The sample yields 90,000 to 120,000 distinct CDR3 sequences, about 15% seen once. The data originate from a study of T cells in Graves' hyperthyroidism and ophthalmopathy. CDR1 is MNHEY, CDR2 SMNVEV, per germline (reference sequence). V gave up 1 base and J gave up 2 bases, with 12 bases separating them. The CDR3 covers 16 residues.

The sequenced sample was blood. The chain uses TRBV27 and TRBJ2-1, with unresolved D. This TCR derives from a woman in her 50s with Graves' hyperthyroidism. Here the CDR3 DNA reads TGTGCCAGCAGTTTATTATTAGCTTTGACCTACAATGAGCAGTTCTTC. It encodes CASSLLLALTYNEQFF.